These T cell receptor beta chains were read from a single sample in a study of Ad26.COV2.S vaccination and SARS-CoV-2 variants. Using immunoSEQ multiplex PCR, the repertoire was profiled, and TCRdb retains in-frame clones only, with some absent. The sample lists some 340,000 clones, about 82% seen once, with 2% to 2.5% in the top ten. This specimen was peripheral blood, taken in a trial of Ad26.COV2.S vaccine versus placebo. The receptor set was obtained from a person between 18 and 65 years old who received the Ad26.COV2.S COVID-19 vaccine or a placebo. CDR3s include the opening cysteine and the closing phenylalanine or tryptophan. D genes are given only for firm matches. A row's size may be missing; if present it is once, few, many or a size class.

CDR3 length	V gene	J gene	clone size	D gene	CDR3 DNA	CDR3 protein
14	TRBV7-2	TRBJ2-2	-	-	TGTGCCAGCAGCCCTAATCGGGGTGGCGGGGAGCTGTTTTTT	CASSPNRGGGELFF
13	TRBV5-1	TRBJ2-7	-	-	TGCGCCAGCAGCTTGGTGACCCGGGTCGAGCAGTACTTC	CASSLVTRVEQYF
15	TRBV19	TRBJ2-3	once	-	TGTGCCAGTAGTATAGGCAGCAGGGTCACAGATACGCAGTATTTT	CASSIGSRVTDTQYF
17	TRBV5-1	TRBJ1-2	-	TRBD1	TGCGCCAGCAGCTTGGGGACAGGGATCAGAGATGGCTATGGCTACACCTTC	CASSLGTGIRDGYGYTF
18	TRBV6-4	TRBJ2-2	-	-	TGTGCCAGCTCACGGGACGTATTGTGGAACTCGAACACCGGGGAGCTGTTTTTT	CASSRDVLWNSNTGELFF
13	TRBV7-2	TRBJ2-5	once	-	TGTGCCAGCAGCTCGACATTTCAAGAGACCCAGTACTTC	CASSSTFQETQYF
15	TRBV4-1	TRBJ1-1	-	-	TGCGCCAGCAGCCAAGATCGCAGGGGGAACACTGAAGCTTTCTTT	CASSQDRRGNTEAFF
13	TRBV12-3/TRBV12-4	TRBJ1-1	-	-	TGTGCCAGCAGTTTAGGGTGGCAGCCTGAAGCTTTCTTT	CASSLGWQPEAFF
20	TRBV10-1	TRBJ1-5	-	-	TGCGCCAGCAGACCCGACGCGGGGGATCTGGAACTGCTTAGCAATCAGCCCCAGCATTTT	CASRPDAGDLELLSNQPQHF
12	TRBV11-1	TRBJ2-7	-	-	TGTGCCAGCAGCCGGGACAACTACGAGCAGTACTTC	CASSRDNYEQYF
14	TRBV4-1	TRBJ1-6	-	TRBD1	TGCGCCAGCAGCCAAGGACAGGGGGATTCACCCCTCCACTTT	CASSQGQGDSPLHF
15	TRBV3-1/TRBV3-2	TRBJ2-7	-	-	TGTGCCAGCAGCCAATCGGACAGAGTAGTCTACGAGCAGTACTTC	CASSQSDRVVYEQYF
15	TRBV3-1/TRBV3-2	TRBJ1-2	-	-	TGTGCCAGCAGCCAAGAAGGCAGAAAAACCTATGGCTACACCTTC	CASSQEGRKTYGYTF
13	TRBV7-2	TRBJ1-5	-	-	TGTGCCAGCAGCCAGGGAATGGATCAGCCCCAGCATTTT	CASSQGMDQPQHF
13	TRBV4-1	TRBJ2-1	few	TRBD1	TGCGCCAGCACTAGGACAGGGGTGGATGAGCAGTTCTTC	CASTRTGVDEQFF
13	TRBV6-5	TRBJ1-1	-	-	TGTGCCAGCAGTTTCTGGGCGGACACTGAAGCTTTCTTT	CASSFWADTEAFF
14	TRBV6-5	TRBJ2-1	-	-	TGTGCCAGCAGTTACTCACAGGATTTGGGTGAGCAGTTCTTC	CASSYSQDLGEQFF
14	TRBV3-1/TRBV3-2	TRBJ2-7	-	-	TGTGCCAGCAGCCAAGCGGCGGGGACCTACGAGCAGTACTTC	CASSQAAGTYEQYF
14	TRBV5-4	TRBJ1-1	-	-	TGTGCCAGCAGCTTGAGACAGAGAAACACTGAAGCTTTCTTT	CASSLRQRNTEAFF
13	TRBV30	TRBJ2-7	few	-	TGTGCCTGGAGTGTTCAGAATTACGTAGAGGAGTACTTC	CAWSVQNYVEEYF
16	TRBV5-1	TRBJ2-7	few	TRBD2	TGCGCCAGCAGCCCCTTGACTAGCGGGGGTCCCTACGAGCAGTACTTC	CASSPLTSGGPYEQYF
14	TRBV28	TRBJ2-3	-	TRBD1	TGTGGAACCGCTGACGGGACAGGGACAGATACGCAGTATTTT	CGTADGTGTDTQYF
12	TRBV6-4	TRBJ2-1	-	-	TGTGCCAGCAGTGGTCCAGCTACTGAGCAGTTCTTC	CASSGPATEQFF
15	TRBV6-1	TRBJ1-5	-	-	TGTGCCAGCAGTGAAGAGGGGGGAGGTATCAAGCCCCAGCATTTT	CASSEEGGGIKPQHF
15	TRBV4-2	TRBJ1-5	-	-	TGTGCCAGCAGCCAAGAACTGTATAGCAATCAGCCCCAGCATTTT	CASSQELYSNQPQHF
13	TRBV7-3	TRBJ1-1	-	-	TGTGCCAGCAGTAACAGGTGGGGGTCTGAAGCTTTCTTT	CASSNRWGSEAFF
13	TRBV12-3/TRBV12-4	TRBJ1-1	-	-	TGTGCCAGCAGTTTGGGTGCGGCGACTGAAGCTTTCTTT	CASSLGAATEAFF
12	TRBV5-4	TRBJ1-6	-	-	TGTGCCAGCAGCTTGTATAATTCACCCCTCCACTTT	CASSLYNSPLHF
14	TRBV28	TRBJ1-4	-	TRBD1	TGTGCCAGCAGTCCAGGGGGCGGGGGTGAAAAACTGTTTTTT	CASSPGGGGEKLFF
13	TRBV28	TRBJ1-2	-	-	TGTGCCAGCAGTTACAGGCCGTCAGGGGGCTACACCTTC	CASSYRPSGGYTF
12	TRBV5-1	TRBJ2-2	-	-	TGCGCCAGCAGCTTGGGGGCCGGGGAGCTGTTTTTT	CASSLGAGELFF
15	TRBV5-1	TRBJ1-2	-	TRBD1	TGCGCCAGCAGCTTGGGGGGCCTGACAGGGAACGGCTACACCTTC	CASSLGGLTGNGYTF
16	TRBV18	TRBJ1-4	-	-	TGTGCCAGCTCACCATTTTCAAGGGTTAATAATGAAAAACTGTTTTTT	CASSPFSRVNNEKLFF
21	TRBV6-2/TRBV6-3	TRBJ2-6	few	TRBD1	TGTGCCAGCAGTTATAAAACAGGGGAGTCCCTCGTCCTCTCTGGGGCCAACGTCCTGACTTTC	CASSYKTGESLVLSGANVLTF
13	TRBV25-1	TRBJ1-1	once	-	TGTGCCAGCAGTGAAGAGTACCACACTGAAGCTTTCTTT	CASSEEYHTEAFF
15	TRBV18	TRBJ1-3	-	TRBD1	TGTGCCAGCTCACCTGGAACAGGGGCTGGAAACACCATATATTTT	CASSPGTGAGNTIYF
15	TRBV27	TRBJ1-5	-	-	TGTGCCAGCAGTTCCAACAGGGAAAACAATCAGCCCCAGCATTTT	CASSSNRENNQPQHF
17	TRBV4-1	TRBJ1-5	many	TRBD1	TGCGCCAGCAGCCAAGATGGAGGGACAGTGAGCAATCAGCCCCAGCATTTT	CASSQDGGTVSNQPQHF
16	TRBV6-1	TRBJ1-5	-	-	TGTGCCAGCAGTGAACGACAGGCCTATAGCAATCAGCCCCAGCATTTT	CASSERQAYSNQPQHF
18	TRBV3-1/TRBV3-2	TRBJ2-5	once	TRBD2	TGTGCCAGCAGCCAAACCGGGACTAGCGGGGGGCGGGTTGAGACCCAGTACTTC	CASSQTGTSGGRVETQYF
15	TRBV27	TRBJ1-1	-	-	TGTGCCAGCAGTTTATTCGGCGACAGTTACACTGAAGCTTTCTTT	CASSLFGDSYTEAFF
13	TRBV29-1	TRBJ1-2	-	TRBD1	TGCAGCGGTGGACAGGGAGGTCCTTATGGCTACACCTTC	CSGGQGGPYGYTF
14	TRBV11-3	TRBJ1-6	-	TRBD1	TGTGCCAGCAGCTTGACAGGGTCTAATTCACCCCTCCACTTT	CASSLTGSNSPLHF
13	TRBV4-1	TRBJ1-6	few	-	TGCGCCAGCAGCCCAGGATCTGGTTCACCCCTCCACTTT	CASSPGSGSPLHF
16	TRBV6-6	TRBJ1-5	-	-	TGTGCCAGCAGTTACTCTGGGGGGTCCGGCAATCAGCCCCAGCATTTT	CASSYSGGSGNQPQHF
12	TRBV30	TRBJ1-1	-	-	TGTGCCTGGAGAACGAGTTGGACTGAAGCTTTCTTT	CAWRTSWTEAFF
13	TRBV12-3/TRBV12-4	TRBJ1-5	few	-	TGTGCCAGCGCGATGAAGAGCAATCAGCCCCAGCATTTT	CASAMKSNQPQHF
19	TRBV10-3	TRBJ2-3	-	TRBD2	TGTGCCATCAGTGATGGCGGGGGGGCTGCGTCTCTAGGCACAGATACGCAGTATTTT	CAISDGGGAASLGTDTQYF
18	TRBV6-2/TRBV6-3	TRBJ2-6	-	TRBD1	TGTGCCAGCAGTTACAACACAGGGGAAGGATCTGGGGCCAACGTCCTGACTTTC	CASSYNTGEGSGANVLTF
15	TRBV5-1	TRBJ2-5	-	TRBD2	TGCGCCAGCAGCTCCGTGGGCGGGGGGGAAGAGACCCAGTACTTC	CASSSVGGGEETQYF